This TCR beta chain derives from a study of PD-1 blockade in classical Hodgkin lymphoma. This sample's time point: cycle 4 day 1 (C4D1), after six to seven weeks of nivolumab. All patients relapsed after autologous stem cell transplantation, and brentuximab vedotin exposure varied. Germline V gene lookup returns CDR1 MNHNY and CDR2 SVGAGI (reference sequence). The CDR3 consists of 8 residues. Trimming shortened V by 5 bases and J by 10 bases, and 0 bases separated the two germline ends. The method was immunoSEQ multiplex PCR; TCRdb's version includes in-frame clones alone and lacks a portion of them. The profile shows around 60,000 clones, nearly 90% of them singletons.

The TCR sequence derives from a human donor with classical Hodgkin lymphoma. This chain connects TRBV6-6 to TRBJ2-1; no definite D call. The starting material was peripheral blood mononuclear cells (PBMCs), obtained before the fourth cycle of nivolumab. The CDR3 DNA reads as TGTGCCAGCAGTGAGCAGTTCTTC. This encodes CASSEQFF.